This T cell receptor beta chain comes out of a study of T cell repertoires in cytomegalovirus infection. Ten or more counts support this clonotype. V was clipped by 3 bases and J by 1 base; unmatched bases: 10. This CDR3 spans 16 amino acids. Germline V CDR1 and CDR2: DFQATT, SNEGSKA (reference sequence). Each CDR3 protein gets one entry after TCRdb re-called the reads with MiXCR. The data hold approximately 250,000 distinct CDR3 sequences, with approximately 10% observed a single time. The specimen sequenced was PBMCs. The receptor was isolated from a human donor in good health (CMV status not recorded). Some clones in this sample may be carry-over from other donors' samples. This chain links TRBV20-1 with TRBJ2-7, with 9 bases fitting TRBD1. CDR3 sequence: CSASEPGQGSSYEQYF. CDR3 coding DNA: TGCAGTGCTAGCGAACCGGGACAGGGATCATCCTACGAGCAGTACTTC.